This T cell receptor (beta chain) is drawn from a study of cytomegalovirus exposure and HLA in healthy donors (dated by TCRdb to 2016 to 2017). Background on the whole study: An earlier analysis of some 620 of the donors reported about 300 Gb of sequence data and 117 million unique TCR beta sequences obtained from some 170 million T cells. The aim of the study was to test whether cataloging public T cell receptors could identify signatures of past pathogen exposure. On average, about 240,000 unique TCR beta nucleotide sequences were sequenced per donor among some 420 genotyped donors of the cohort, with roughly 20% of those sequences being non-productive. In an earlier analysis of more than 550 of the donors, high-throughput TCR beta sequencing was used to judge whether each TCR beta V gene segment behaved as functional or pseudogenic. Rather than using new phenotypic data, the later analysis identified candidate immune exposures from TCR beta sequences and from how often those sequences occurred across donors. Along with the roughly 670-subject first cohort, a separate validation cohort of some 130 different subjects was used. Because of strong linkage in the cohort, roughly five DR-DQ haplotypes were treated as single units for association and clustering. HLA typing covered class I and class II loci at four-digit resolution. All discovery cohort repertoires had been generated on a single sequencing platform. Of the roughly 400 genotyped donors, approximately 82% fell in the genetic ancestry cluster associated with self-reported Caucasian donors. The number of typed donors differed by locus: about 620-630 for A, B, C, DRB1 and DQB1; approximately 520 for DQA1; approximately 600 for DPA1; and some 430 for DPB1. The study profiled the T cell repertoires of 500 to 800 subjects by immunosequencing and related them to cytomegalovirus serostatus. Donor age, sex, ethnicity and CMV serostatus were compiled together with the repertoire data. To predict cytomegalovirus infection status, the study brought together high-throughput TCR immunosequencing, statistical association of individual TCRs with disease status, and machine learning. To study patterns of TCR occurrence, a later analysis re-analyzed previously published TCR beta repertoires from around 670 donors and added high-resolution HLA genotyping. Roughly 320 gigabases of sequencing data and 70 million to 95 million unique TCR sequences made up an early release that covered 500 to 650 HLA-typed donors. A later genetic analysis used genome-wide SNP genotypes for about 65% of the roughly 670 donors, treating that subset as a discovery cohort. The paper as a whole reports these results and caveats: The 87-base-pair reads could not distinguish some IMGT-functional V segments, including TRBV6-2 and TRBV6-3, so those segments were excluded. Assigning TCR associations to individual alleles was difficult when HLA alleles, especially DR and DQ, strongly co-occurred. The classifier was reported to diagnose cytomegalovirus status with high specificity and sensitivity in both the original cohort and the validation cohort. While some public TCRs were present in many individuals, most TCR sequences turned up only very rarely across donors. Specific HLA alleles were associated with 15,000 to 20,000 TCR beta sequences at a false discovery rate of 0.05 in a later analysis. Compared with equally common non-associated chains, HLA-associated TCR beta chains in a later analysis were more clonally expanded and had lower generation probabilities. It was suggested by the authors that the approach could potentially be generalized to other disease states and immunological phenotypes. In this cohort, only TCR beta chains were sequenced, and detectable features were limited by the absence of alpha or paired-chain data. Several of the top co-occurrence clusters appeared to be linked to parvovirus B19, influenza, CMV and Epstein-Barr virus, according to a later analysis. Because some donors lacked HLA typing at each locus, the association tests relied only on the typed subset. Approximately 18 rarely observed V segments, including chromosome 9 orphons, were excluded from the earlier analysis of a few hundred of the donors because counts were too low. A few of the identified cytomegalovirus-associated TCR beta chains were confirmed in vitro to be specific for cytomegalovirus antigens. Roughly uniform sequencing depth across donors was assumed in presence/absence analyses, although this assumption may not hold. In an earlier analysis of some 640 of the donors, most TCR beta V segments were observed in productive rearrangements about 87% or about 30% of the time, broadly matching IMGT annotations. The study gave a list of 150 to 200 TCR beta chains associated with cytomegalovirus. For the cohort, immune exposure information was limited to CMV serostatus. The sequencing pipeline was judged likely to have produced a cluster of highly shared sequence variants as a technical artifact. A later genetic analysis reported fewer N-insertions in productive TCRs among donors in an Asian-associated ancestry cluster than the approximately 670-donor mean. Correlated functional status among segregating V segments might reflect linkage disequilibrium, but an unknown experimental factor could not be ruled out. According to a later analysis, most CMV-associated TCR beta chains appeared to be HLA-restricted, and the HLA associations seemed to be driven largely by CMV exposure. A further reported finding was that TCR beta sequences accurately predicted the HLA-A and HLA-B alleles for most subjects in the first cohort. In a later analysis, TCR association rates were found to vary across HLA loci, with the most associated TCRs seen for DRB1 alleles and the fewest for HLA-C alleles. In a later genetic analysis, a missense DCLRE1C variant was associated with V-gene and J-gene trimming of TCR beta chains, and the association was replicated in an independent cohort.

Details on this clone: Its antigen remains undetermined. The sample holds no much larger clone one base away, and base qualities are not on file.

In total, approximately 610 healthy bone marrow donors made up the cohort. All cohort members were sampled while nominally healthy, although unrecorded immune exposures were likely present. The donor tested CMV seronegative and was one of the 352 seronegative cohort members. A peripheral blood sample was collected from each donor, and TCR beta sequencing was performed on peripheral blood mononuclear cells. Genomic DNA was extracted from the blood cell samples with the Qiagen DNeasy Blood Extraction Kit. The method behind the library was the immunoSEQ multiplex PCR assay. For the multiplex PCR, a mixture combining 60 forward primers for TCR Vbeta segments and 13 reverse primers for TCR Jbeta segments was used. The CDR3 region of rearranged TCR beta genes was amplified from genomic DNA with a multiplex PCR assay. The Illumina HiSeq System was used to sequence the amplified TCR beta libraries as 87-base-pair reads. On the authors' methods: Across the 600 to 700 repertoires, a later analysis counted roughly 84 million unique TCR beta chains, around 11 million of which were shared by at least two donors. A nearest-neighbor algorithm error-corrected the raw reads and collapsed the reads into unique sequences, merging closely related sequences to remove PCR and sequencing errors. V, D and J gene segments were assigned by aligning CDR3 sequences to IMGT reference sequences. Each retained sequence needed at least a six-nucleotide match to both a V gene segment and a J gene segment. A rearrangement was called productive if the CDR3 had no stop codons and remained in frame with V and J, and every other rearrangement was called non-productive. Following IMGT convention, CDR3 was defined as the stretch from the second conserved V-encoded cysteine up to the conserved J-encoded phenylalanine. The earlier analysis of some 600 of the donors excluded sequences that lacked an unambiguous match to a single V gene segment. In an earlier analysis of approximately 560 of the donors, a V segment was called functional when productive rearrangements were above 56.7%, and segregating when the standard deviation between donors exceeded 5%. A statistical classification framework was developed to diagnose cytomegalovirus status using the catalog of TCR beta chain sequences. In a later analysis, V and J genes were assigned by comparing TCR nucleotide sequences against IMGT/GENE-DB human TR gene sequences. Using the TCRdist pipeline, a later analysis assigned CDR3 sequences along with most-parsimonious VDJ recombination scenarios. In a later analysis, every TCR beta chain was defined by the combination of its CDR3 amino acid sequence and its V-gene family, and reads without a unique V-gene family were dropped. To address suspected cross-contamination and a sequencing artifact, a later analysis removed several hundred highly shared, low-generation-probability nucleotide sequences. A later analysis calculated a clonal expansion index for each public chain from normalized within-repertoire ranks of inferred template counts. Generation probabilities in a later analysis came from a VDJ recombination model fitted to out-of-frame rearrangements, and those results were checked against IGoR. A later analysis scored TCR-TCR, TCR-HLA and TCR-CMV co-occurrence with hypergeometric tests, applying a repertoire-size bias correction to TCR pairs. In a later analysis, false discovery rates were estimated by permuting HLA or CMV assignments 20 times. A later analysis grouped co-occurring TCRs with DBSCAN, adding TCRdist sequence similarity when clustering within HLA-allele-positive subsets. Repertoires with fewer than 30,000 or more than 120,000 public chains, plus five repertoires with anomalous nucleotide sharing, were excluded from co-occurrence clustering. TCRdb retrieved this table from immuneACCESS and kept in-frame rearrangements only. Not all clones are present; in checked studies, unresolved V genes account for under half, and no reason is known for the remainder. V and J calls and clone size are those listed in that table; D and trimming were worked out from the DNA. Present in this sample are around 86,000 clones, approximately 79% of which were seen just once. The top ten constitute approximately 5.7% of the sample.

The CDR3 spans 13 residues, from the cysteine through the phenylalanine. Just CDR3 DNA is preserved here, 39 bases in frame from base 1. Based on the germline V gene, the CDR1 and CDR2 sequences are SNHLY and FYNNEI. Trimming removed 4 bases from V and 1 base from J, leaving 6 bases between the germline ends. The sample comprised PBMCs. The TCR sequence derives from a female donor in good health and CMV-seronegative. The chain is assembled from TRBV2 and TRBJ2-3; the D gene identity is not certain. The nucleotide sequence reads TGTGCCAGCAGTGGGCTGGGCACAGATACGCAGTATTTT. Its protein is CASSGLGTDTQYF. Joined to the reference TRBV2 and TRBJ2-3 proteins, this CDR3 gives the full variable domain: EPEVTQTPSHQVTQMGQEVILRCVPISNHLYFYWYRQILGQKVEFLVSFYNNEISEKSEIFDDQFSVERPDGSNFTLKIRSTKLEDSAMYFCASSGLGTDTQYFGPGTRLTVL.